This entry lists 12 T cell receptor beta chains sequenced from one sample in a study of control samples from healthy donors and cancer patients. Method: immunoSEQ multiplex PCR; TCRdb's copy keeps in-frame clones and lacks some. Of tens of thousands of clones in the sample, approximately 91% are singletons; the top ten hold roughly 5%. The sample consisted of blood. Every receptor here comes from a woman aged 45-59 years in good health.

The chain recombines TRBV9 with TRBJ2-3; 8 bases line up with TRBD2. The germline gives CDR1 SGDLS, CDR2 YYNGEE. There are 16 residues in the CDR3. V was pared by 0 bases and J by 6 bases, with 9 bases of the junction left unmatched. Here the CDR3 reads CASSVDSGGPSDTQYF. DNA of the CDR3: TGTGCCAGCAGCGTAGACAGCGGGGGCCCTTCGGATACGCAGTATTTT.

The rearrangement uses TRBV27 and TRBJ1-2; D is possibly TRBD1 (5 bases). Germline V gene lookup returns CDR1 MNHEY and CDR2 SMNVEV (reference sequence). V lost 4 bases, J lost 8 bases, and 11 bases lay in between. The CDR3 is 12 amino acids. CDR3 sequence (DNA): TGTGCCAGCAGTTCTGGGGGGTTCGGCTACACCTTC. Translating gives CASSSGGFGYTF.

CDR3 in amino acids: CASSFRGASYEQYF. The CDR3 DNA follows: TGTGCCAGCAGTTTCCGGGGGGCGAGCTACGAGCAGTACTTC. This chain joins TRBV27 and TRBJ2-7, with D tentatively TRBD2 (7 bases). Germline CDR1 is MNHEY and CDR2 is SMNVEV (reference sequence). The germline V and J ends were trimmed by 3 bases and 3 bases, with 12 bases remaining between them. CDR3 length: 14 residues.

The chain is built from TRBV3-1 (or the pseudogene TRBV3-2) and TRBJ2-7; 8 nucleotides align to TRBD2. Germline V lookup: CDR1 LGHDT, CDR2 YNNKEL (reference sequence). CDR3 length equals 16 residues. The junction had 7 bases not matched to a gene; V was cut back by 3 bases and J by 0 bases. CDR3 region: CASSQKVAGISYEQYF. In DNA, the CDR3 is TGTGCCAGCAGCCAGAAGGTAGCGGGAATCTCCTACGAGCAGTACTTC.

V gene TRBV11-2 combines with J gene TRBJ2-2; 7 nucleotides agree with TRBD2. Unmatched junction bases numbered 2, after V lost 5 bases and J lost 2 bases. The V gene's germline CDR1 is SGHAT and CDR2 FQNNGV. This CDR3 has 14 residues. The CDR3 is CASSPGLNTGELFF. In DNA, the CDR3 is TGTGCCAGCAGCCCGGGACTAAACACCGGGGAGCTGTTTTTT.

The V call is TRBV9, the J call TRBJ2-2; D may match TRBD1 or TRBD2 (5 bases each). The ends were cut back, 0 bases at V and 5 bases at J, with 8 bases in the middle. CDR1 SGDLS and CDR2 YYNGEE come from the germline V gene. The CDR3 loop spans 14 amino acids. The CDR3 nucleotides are TGTGCCAGCAGCGTAGCCGGGACGACCGGGGAGCTGTTTTTT. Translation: CASSVAGTTGELFF.

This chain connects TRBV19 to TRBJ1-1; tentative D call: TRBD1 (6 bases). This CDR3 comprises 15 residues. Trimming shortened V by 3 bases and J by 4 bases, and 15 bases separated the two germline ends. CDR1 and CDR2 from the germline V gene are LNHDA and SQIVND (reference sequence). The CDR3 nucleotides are TGTGCCAGTAGTATTGATGGGGGGCCCGGCACTGAAGCTTTCTTT. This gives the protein CASSIDGGPGTEAFF.

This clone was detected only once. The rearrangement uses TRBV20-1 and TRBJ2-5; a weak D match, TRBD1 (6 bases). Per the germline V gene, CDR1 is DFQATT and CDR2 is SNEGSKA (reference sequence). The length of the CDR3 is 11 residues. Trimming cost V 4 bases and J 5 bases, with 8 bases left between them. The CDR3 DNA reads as TGCAGTGCTACAGGACAGGAGACCCAGTACTTC. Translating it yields CSATGQETQYF.

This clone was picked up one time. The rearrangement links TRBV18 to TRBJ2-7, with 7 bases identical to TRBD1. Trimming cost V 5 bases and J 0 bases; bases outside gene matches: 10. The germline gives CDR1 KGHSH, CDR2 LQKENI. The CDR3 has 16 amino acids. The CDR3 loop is CASSSYDRVNSYEQYF. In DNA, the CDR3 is TGTGCCAGCTCATCCTACGACAGGGTTAACTCCTACGAGCAGTACTTC.

CDR3 in DNA: TGTGCCAGCAGCTTAGGAGTCTCCAGGGGACTTAGAAACACCATATATTTT. Protein product: CASSLGVSRGLRNTIYF. The chain is built from TRBV11-2 and TRBJ1-3, with D tentatively TRBD1 (6 bases). CDR1 and CDR2 (germline): SGHAT, FQNNGV. The CDR3 runs to 17 residues. The ends were cut back, 1 base at V and 5 bases at J, with 18 bases in the middle. Complete variable domain (other parts from reference TRBV11-2 and TRBJ1-3): EAGVAQSPRYKIIEKRQSVAFWCNPISGHATLYWYQQILGQGPKLLIQFQNNGVVDDSQLPKDRFSAERLKGVDSTLKIQPAKLEDSAVYLCASSLGVSRGLRNTIYFGEGSWLTVV.

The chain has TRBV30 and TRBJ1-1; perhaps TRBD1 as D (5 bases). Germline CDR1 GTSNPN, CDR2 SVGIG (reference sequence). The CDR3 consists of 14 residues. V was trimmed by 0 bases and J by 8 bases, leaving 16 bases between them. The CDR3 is CAWSVFGGAAEAFF. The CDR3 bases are TGTGCCTGGAGTGTATTTGGGGGTGCGGCAGAAGCTTTCTTT. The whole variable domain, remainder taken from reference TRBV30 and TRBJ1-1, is SQTIHQWPATLVQPVGSPLSLECTVEGTSNPNLYWYRQAAGRGLQLLFYSVGIGQISSEVPQNLSASRPQDRQFILSSKKLLLSDSGFYLCAWSVFGGAAEAFFGQGTRLTVV.

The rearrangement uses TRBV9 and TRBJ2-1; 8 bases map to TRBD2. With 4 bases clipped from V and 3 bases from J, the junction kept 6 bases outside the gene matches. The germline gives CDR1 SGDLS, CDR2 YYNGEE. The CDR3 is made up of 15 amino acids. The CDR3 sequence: CASSPRGENYNEQFF. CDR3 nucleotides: TGTGCCAGCAGCCCGCGGGGGGAAAACTACAATGAGCAGTTCTTC.